This paragraph covers one T cell receptor (beta chain) sequence. These data come from a study of CD8+ T cells in alopecia areata. Overall study: Treatment of the treated patients consisted of oral tofacitinib, 5 to 10 mg twice daily. Dosing spanned 6 to 18 months on tofacitinib, then 6 months off drug.

The treatment is: oral pan-JAK inhibitor, 5-10 mg twice daily. From PBMCs, CD4+ and CD8+ T cells were sorted. RNA extraction and reverse transcription yielded cDNA as sequencing template. Assay: immunoSEQ multiplex PCR; the TCRdb copy retains only in-frame clones and omits some. This sample has about 260,000 clones, with 60% found just once. Sequenced here: CD4+ T cells sorted from blood, sampled around week 53, from a patient treated with tofacitinib. The receptor comes from a human donor with alopecia areata.

Here the CDR3 reads CSVLSRETQYF. The CDR3 DNA sequence: TGCAGCGTTTTGTCACGAGAGACCCAGTACTTC. The rearrangement uses TRBV29-1 and TRBJ2-5; D remains ambiguous. Germline V lookup: CDR1 SQVTM, CDR2 ANQGSEA. Trimming took off 5 bases at V and 4 bases at J, with 8 bases between the two ends. The CDR3 length is 11 residues.